What follows are 20 T cell receptor beta chains derived from one specimen sequenced in a study of cytomegalovirus exposure and HLA in healthy donors. Amplification used 60 Vbeta primers and 13 Jbeta primers. The assay was immunoSEQ multiplex PCR, and TCRdb's table has in-frame clones only and misses some. The table has some 200,000 clones, around 80% seen once. Sequenced input: PBMCs. These receptors came from a woman aged 60-75 years in good health and CMV-seropositive.

This CDR3 is CASSLARGSDTQYF. The CDR3 nucleotides read TGCGCCAGCAGCTTGGCCAGGGGATCAGATACGCAGTATTTT. The chain employs TRBV5-1 and TRBJ2-3, with D possibly matching TRBD1 (6 bases). The germline gives CDR1 SGHRS, CDR2 YFSETQ. Trimming took 0 bases from V and 4 from J, leaving 9 bases between them. The CDR3 has 14 residues.

The V gene is TRBV6-4, the J gene TRBJ1-1; TRBD1 matches at 7 bases. Germline V gene data show CDR1 as MRHNA and CDR2 as SNTAGT. V trimming: 7 bases; J trimming: 1 base; junction bases outside the gene matches: 6. This CDR3 contains 14 residues. The CDR3 reads CASKPGQSNTEAFF. The DNA of the CDR3 is TGTGCCAGCAAACCGGGACAGTCGAACACTGAAGCTTTCTTT.

This clone has a single count. The chain carries TRBV27 and TRBJ2-1, with D maybe TRBD1 (6 bases). Germline CDR1 and CDR2: MNHEY and SMNVEV (reference sequence). The CDR3 consists of 13 residues. V was shortened by 9 bases and J by 0 bases, with 9 bases between the two germline ends. The CDR3, as DNA: TGTGCCAGTAGGGACACCTCCTACAATGAGCAGTTCTTC. It specifies CASRDTSYNEQFF.

The CDR3 is CASSGTGVSRREKLFF. In DNA form, the CDR3 reads TGCGCCAGCAGCGGGACAGGGGTTTCCCGGCGTGAAAAACTGTTTTTT. The rearrangement joins TRBV5-1 to TRBJ1-4; 10 nucleotides align to TRBD1. Per the germline V gene, CDR1 is SGHRS and CDR2 is YFSETQ. After removal of 4 bases from V and 7 bases from J, the junction contained 10 bases not matched to a gene. The CDR3 is 16 residues long.

The chain recombines TRBV19 with TRBJ2-1, with D possibly matching TRBD1 (6 bases). Deletions cut 5 bases from V and 0 bases from J, with 11 bases between. Per germline, CDR1 LNHDA and CDR2 SQIVND (reference sequence). The CDR3 runs to 15 residues. CDR3 sequence reads: CASSEGVSSYNEQFF. In DNA form, the CDR3 reads TGTGCCAGTAGTGAGGGGGTCAGCTCCTACAATGAGCAGTTCTTC.

The chain uses TRBV12-5 and TRBJ2-2; D might be TRBD1 (6 bases). Trimming removed 7 bases from V and 6 bases from J, with 18 bases in between. The CDR3 extends over 15 amino acids. The germline CDR1 and CDR2 sequences are LGHNT and FRNRAP. The CDR3 DNA sequence: TGTGCTAGTGCCTTTGGTGGACAGTTGGCCGGGGAGCTGTTTTTT. This translates into CASAFGGQLAGELFF.

The chain is built from TRBV5-1 and TRBJ2-2, with TRBD1 matching 10 bases. After removal of 0 bases from V and 6 bases from J, the junction contained 5 bases not matched to a gene. Per germline, CDR1 SGHRS and CDR2 YFSETQ. The CDR3 sequence is 16 residues long. The CDR3 loop reads CASSLGGQGTAGELFF. For the CDR3, the DNA is TGCGCCAGCAGCTTGGGGGGACAGGGGACTGCCGGGGAGCTGTTTTTT. The entire variable domain, with the rest obtained from reference TRBV5-1 and TRBJ2-2, is as follows: KAGVTQTPRYLIKTRGQQVTLSCSPISGHRSVSWYQQTPGQGLQFLFEYFSETQRNKGNFPGRFSGRQFSNSRSEMNVSTLELGDSALYLCASSLGGQGTAGELFFGEGSRLTVL.

Worth noting for this clone: A read error may account for a junction end that differs from germline. The genes are TRBV7-9 and TRBJ2-2; D perhaps matches TRBD2 (5 bases). The CDR3 is 13 amino acids. CDR1 SEHNR and CDR2 FQNEAQ come from the germline V gene (reference sequence). CDR3 coding DNA: TGTTCCAGCAGCGGACTCAACACCGGGGAGCTGTTTTTT. This translates into CSSSGLNTGELFF.

This chain links TRBV6-1 with TRBJ2-1; the D gene is possibly TRBD2 (5 bases). CDR3 length: 10 residues. In germline, CDR1 is MNHNS, CDR2 SASEGT. The germline V and J ends were trimmed by 3 bases and 15 bases, with 9 bases remaining between them. CDR3 nucleotides: TGTGCCAGCAGTGAGAAAGCGGCGTTCTTC. This gives the protein CASSEKAAFF.

CDR3 sequence (DNA): TGTGCCAGCAGTCAGGGGTCTAGGACTGAAGCTTTCTTT. Translating it yields CASSQGSRTEAFF. The rearrangement links TRBV6-6 to TRBJ1-1; tentative D call: TRBD1 (6 bases). The CDR3 runs 13 residues. Germline V CDR1 and CDR2: MNHNY, SVGAGI (reference sequence). V lost 5 bases and J 5 bases, leaving 12 bases between the germline ends.

CDR3 nucleotides: TGTGCCAGCAGTTCCAACAGGGGCGAAAAACTGTTTTTT. Its protein product is CASSSNRGEKLFF. The genes are TRBV28 and TRBJ1-4; 7 bases line up with TRBD1. The CDR3 extends over 13 amino acids. Per the germline V gene, CDR1 is MDHEN and CDR2 is SYDVKM. V lost 4 bases and J lost 8; bases outside the gene matches: 4.

This sequence joins TRBV5-8 and TRBJ1-5; 7 positions agree with TRBD1. There are 15 residues in the CDR3. Germline lookup yields CDR1 SGHTS and CDR2 YDEGEE. The trim removed 3 bases at V and 7 bases at J, leaving 10 bases unmatched. CDR3 DNA sequence: TGTGCCAGCAGCTCGGGACAGATGGTCTACCAGCCCCAGCATTTT. Protein: CASSSGQMVYQPQHF.

This chain links TRBV5-1 with TRBJ2-2; D may be TRBD1 (5 bases). Germline V lookup: CDR1 SGHRS, CDR2 YFSETQ. The CDR3 consists of 14 residues. V lost 4 bases to trimming and J lost 5 bases, with 12 bases between them. CDR3 region: CASSPSRGTGELFF. CDR3 DNA sequence: TGCGCCAGCAGCCCTTCTAGGGGAACCGGGGAGCTGTTTTTT.

The chain joins TRBV11-2 to TRBJ2-7; unclear D gene. CDR3 length: 16 amino acids. Trimming pared 7 bases from V and 3 bases from J, leaving 22 bases between. Germline CDR1 is SGHAT and CDR2 is FQNNGV. DNA for the CDR3: TGTGCCAGCACATTATCAGCTTACGGGTTCGGCTACGAGCAGTACTTC. Its translation is CASTLSAYGFGYEQYF.

The rearrangement links TRBV29-1 to TRBJ2-2; tentatively, D is TRBD1 (5 bases). Trimming took 8 bases from V and 3 from J, leaving 10 bases between them. The CDR3 runs to 12 residues. Germline lookup yields CDR1 SQVTM and CDR2 ANQGSEA. The CDR3 sequence: CSFRADTGELFF. DNA for the CDR3: TGCAGCTTCAGGGCTGACACCGGGGAGCTGTTTTTT.

The chain couples TRBV2 to TRBJ2-2, with 8 bases that match TRBD1. The germline CDR1 and CDR2 sequences are SNHLY and FYNNEI. Unmatched junction bases numbered 2, after V lost 4 bases and J lost 4 bases. The CDR3 contains 14 residues. The CDR3 loop is CASSGQGSTGELFF. For the CDR3, the DNA is TGTGCCAGCAGTGGACAGGGGAGCACCGGGGAGCTGTTTTTT. The variable domain in full, with the rest retrieved from reference TRBV2 and TRBJ2-2, is EPEVTQTPSHQVTQMGQEVILRCVPISNHLYFYWYRQILGQKVEFLVSFYNNEISEKSEIFDDQFSVERPDGSNFTLKIRSTKLEDSAMYFCASSGQGSTGELFFGEGSRLTVL.

The genes are TRBV7-9 and TRBJ1-2; 7 positions match TRBD1. CDR3 length equals 16 residues. V lost 1 base to trimming and J lost 8 bases; unmatched junction nucleotides: 13. Germline CDR1 is SEHNR and CDR2 is FQNEAQ (reference sequence). The DNA of the CDR3 is TGTGCCAGCAGCTTAGGGGTAGGGGGACAGCCCAACGGCTACACCTTC. Its protein product is CASSLGVGGQPNGYTF. The whole variable domain, remainder taken from reference TRBV7-9 and TRBJ1-2, is DTGVSQNPRHKITKRGQNVTFRCDPISEHNRLYWYRQTLGQGPEFLTYFQNEAQLEKSRLLSDRFSAERPKGSFSTLEIQRTEQGDSAMYLCASSLGVGGQPNGYTFGSGTRLTVV.

CDR3 in DNA: TGTGCCAGCAGCACGCGGGGGGCCCCCGTGAGGATGTTTTTT. Residues: CASSTRGAPVRMFF. The chain recombines TRBV6-5 with TRBJ1-4; D is perhaps TRBD1 (6 bases). The V end lost 6 bases, the J end lost 15 bases, and 23 bases lay between the germline ends. The length of the CDR3 is 14 residues. CDR1 and CDR2 from the germline V gene are MNHEY and SVGAGI.

The chain links TRBV7-2 to TRBJ2-7; D is perhaps TRBD2 (6 bases). Trimming stripped 1 base from V and 2 bases from J, with 9 bases between. This CDR3 spans 14 amino acids. CDR1 is SGHTA, CDR2 FQGNSA, per germline. CDR3 residues: CASSLVGSTYEQYF. The CDR3 nucleotides read TGTGCCAGCAGCTTAGTCGGGAGTACCTACGAGCAGTACTTC.

The chain is built from TRBV6-1 and TRBJ2-2; a weak D match, TRBD1 (6 bases). This CDR3 is built from 14 residues. Trimming left V 3 bases short and J 7 bases short, with 12 bases between. Germline CDR1 MNHNS, CDR2 SASEGT. The DNA of the CDR3 is TGTGCCAGCAGTGAGGGGCAGGGGATCGGGGAGCTGTTTTTT. Translated, it gives CASSEGQGIGELFF.